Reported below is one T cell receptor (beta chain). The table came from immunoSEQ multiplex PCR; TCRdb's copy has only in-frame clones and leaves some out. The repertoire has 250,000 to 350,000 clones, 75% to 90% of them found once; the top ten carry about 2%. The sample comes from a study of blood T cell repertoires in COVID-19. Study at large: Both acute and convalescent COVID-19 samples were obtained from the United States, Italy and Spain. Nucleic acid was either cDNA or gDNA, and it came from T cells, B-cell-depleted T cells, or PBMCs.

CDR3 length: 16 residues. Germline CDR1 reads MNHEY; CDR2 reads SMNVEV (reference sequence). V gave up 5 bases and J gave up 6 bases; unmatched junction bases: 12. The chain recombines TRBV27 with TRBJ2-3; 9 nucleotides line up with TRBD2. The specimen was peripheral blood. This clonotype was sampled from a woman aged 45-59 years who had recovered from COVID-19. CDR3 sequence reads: CASSPLGAGGGDTQYF. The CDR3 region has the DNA TGTGCCAGCAGTCCACTGGGGGCGGGAGGGGGTGATACGCAGTATTTT.